This entry concerns a single TCR beta chain. Some clones are missing from TCRdb's copy, which holds only in-frame ones; the method was immunoSEQ multiplex PCR. The sample includes tens of thousands of clones, about 92% of them seen just once. This sample is part of a study of T cell changes during pregnancy in multiple sclerosis. V lost 5 bases to trimming and J lost 6 bases, with 11 bases between them. This CDR3 is built from 13 residues. Per the germline V gene, CDR1 is MNHNY and CDR2 is SVGAGI (reference sequence). V usage is TRBV6-6 and J usage is TRBJ2-1; D is unclear. The clonotype was recovered from a female donor with multiple sclerosis, enrolled in a pregnancy study. The sequences come from peripheral blood, collected before pregnancy. CDR3 region: CASSQLTSNEQFF. The CDR3, as DNA: TGTGCCAGCAGTCAACTCACGAGCAATGAGCAGTTCTTC.